This TCR beta chain was captured by sequencing in a study of early T cells in non-severe SARS-CoV-2 infection. Study-wide context: Sequenced bulk RNA came from whole blood that was unsorted, and chains were unpaired.

In the library, individual cDNA molecules carried attached unique molecular identifiers. TCRdb itself ran the 5' RACE reads through MiXCR, one entry per CDR3 protein. The sample consists of around 77,000 distinct CDR3 sequences, about 14% of them appearing once. The CDR3 covers 15 residues. Germline V gene data show CDR1 as MNHNY and CDR2 as SVGAGI (reference sequence). The V end was cut by 7 bases, the J end by 0 bases, with 14 bases between. This clonotype appeared many times. The antigen remains unidentified. Study-wide points: CD4 and private specificities were missed by VDJdb matching, which favored anti-spike CD8 responses.

Sequenced material: whole blood, taken at baseline. The gene calls are TRBV6-6 and TRBJ2-3; perhaps TRBD1 as D (5 bases). The TCR comes from an adult who was a healthcare worker with PCR-confirmed SARS-CoV-2 infection or an uninfected control (not recorded which). DNA for the CDR3: TGTGCCAGCATCCCGACAGAGTCTAGCACAGATACGCAGTATTTT. Translation: CASIPTESSTDTQYF.